This entry features one T cell receptor (beta chain) sequence. Germline values: CDR1 ENHRY, CDR2 SYGVKD. This CDR3 comprises 19 residues. The junction had 7 bases not matched to a gene; V was cut back by 1 base and J by 4 bases. These data belong to a study of blood T cell repertoires in COVID-19. Some clones are missing from TCRdb's copy, which holds only in-frame ones; the method was immunoSEQ multiplex PCR. This table has approximately 190,000 clones, approximately 84% appearing once. The source material was peripheral blood. This sequence originates from a man at least 80 years old with acute or convalescent COVID-19. This sequence joins TRBV10-3 and TRBJ2-2, with 15 positions matching TRBD2. The CDR3 is CAISECGLAGGPCTGELFF. CDR3 bases: TGTGCCATCAGTGAGTGTGGACTAGCGGGAGGGCCGTGCACCGGGGAGCTGTTTTTT.